This T cell receptor beta chain was sequenced for a study of Graves' ophthalmopathy and Graves' hyperthyroidism. Overall study findings and caveats: Most expanded clonotypes from thyroid (those above 0.001 frequency) were also found in blood. In predicting ophthalmopathy progression, the model reached over 70% sensitivity and approximately 72% specificity.

With 6 bases clipped from V and 4 bases from J, the junction kept 8 bases outside the gene matches. The germline V gene has CDR1 SGHVS and CDR2 FQNEAQ. This CDR3 region has 15 residues. TCR beta CDR3 amplification used RNA transcripts. HTBI primers were employed in first-round RT-PCR, then a second-round multiplex PCR followed. TCRdb re-called the multiplex PCR reads with MiXCR, one entry per CDR3 protein. The table has 450,000 to 600,000 distinct CDR3 sequences, less than 40% seen once. This clonotype was recorded a few times. What it binds is unknown. Additional autoimmune diseases, uncontrolled infections, pregnancy or lactation disqualified patients. Orbital computed tomography and thyroid ultrasound, along with TRAb, serum thyroxine and clinical symptoms, underpinned diagnosis.

This TCR derives from an adult man with Graves' hyperthyroidism. The chain couples TRBV7-8 to TRBJ2-3; the match to TRBD1 covers 9 bases. Sequencing was done on a sample of peripheral blood or thyroid tissue (not recorded which). CDR3 amino acids: CASSEEGTGPDTQYF. The CDR3, as DNA: TGTGCCAGCAGTGAAGAGGGGACAGGGCCAGATACGCAGTATTTT.